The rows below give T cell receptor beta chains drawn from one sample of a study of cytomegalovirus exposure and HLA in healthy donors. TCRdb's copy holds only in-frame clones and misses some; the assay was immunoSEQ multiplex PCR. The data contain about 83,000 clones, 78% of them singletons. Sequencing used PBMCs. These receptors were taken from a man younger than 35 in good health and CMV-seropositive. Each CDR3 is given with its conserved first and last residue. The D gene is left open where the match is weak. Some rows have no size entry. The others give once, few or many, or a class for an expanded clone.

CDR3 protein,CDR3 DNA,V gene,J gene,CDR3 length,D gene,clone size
CASSNSGIQYF,TGTGCCAGCAGTAACTCCGGCATTCAGTACTTC,TRBV6-6,TRBJ2-4,11,NA,NA
CASSWTSGYNEQFF,TGTGCCAGCAGTTGGACTAGCGGGTACAATGAGCAGTTCTTC,TRBV6-5,TRBJ2-1,14,TRBD2,NA
CASSYSQAYEQYF,TGTGCCAGCAGTTACAGTCAGGCCTACGAGCAGTACTTC,TRBV27,TRBJ2-7,13,NA,few
CASSTLRTGNYGYTF,TGTGCCAGCAGCACCCTTCGTACAGGGAACTATGGCTACACCTTC,TRBV7-8,TRBJ1-2,15,NA,NA
CASSVGGQPNTEAFF,TGTGCCAGCAGCGTAGGAGGACAGCCGAACACTGAAGCTTTCTTT,TRBV9,TRBJ1-1,15,NA,NA
CSVGRTSGPNEQFF,TGCAGCGTTGGAAGGACTAGCGGGCCCAATGAGCAGTTCTTC,TRBV29-1,TRBJ2-1,14,TRBD2,NA
CASSPPTSGRGYEQYF,TGTGCCAGCAGTCCCCCGACTAGCGGGAGAGGGTACGAGCAGTACTTC,TRBV6-6,TRBJ2-7,16,TRBD2,few
CASSGGSGQETQYF,TGTGCCAGCAGTGGGGGTAGCGGACAAGAGACCCAGTACTTC,TRBV28,TRBJ2-5,14,NA,NA
CASSLLDRGRVEQYF,TGTGCCAGCAGTTTACTGGACAGGGGGAGGGTCGAGCAGTACTTC,TRBV28,TRBJ2-7,15,TRBD1,NA
CASSPLNEQFF,TGTGCCAGCAGTCCACTCAATGAGCAGTTCTTC,TRBV28,TRBJ2-1,11,NA,NA
CASSSTNRDTNQPQHF,TGTGCCAGCAGCTCGACGAACCGGGACACCAATCAGCCCCAGCATTTT,TRBV7-8,TRBJ1-5,16,NA,few
CASSPSGGSNTEAFF,TGTGCCAGCAGCCCCTCCGGGGGGTCGAACACTGAAGCTTTCTTT,TRBV7-6,TRBJ1-1,15,NA,NA
CASSSDRVRNQPQHF,TGTGCCAGCAGTTCGGACAGGGTTCGCAATCAGCCCCAGCATTTT,TRBV6-5,TRBJ1-5,15,TRBD1,few
CASSLGAPGVETQYF,TGTGCCAGCAGCTTAGGGGCACCGGGGGTTGAGACCCAGTACTTC,TRBV11-2,TRBJ2-5,15,NA,NA
CASSVGGAPAQDTQYF,TGTGCCAGCAGCGTAGGAGGAGCACCCGCACAAGATACGCAGTATTTT,TRBV9,TRBJ2-3,16,NA,NA
CASSQGVAGGENTIYF,TGCGCCAGCAGCCAAGGGGTTGCAGGGGGCGAAAACACCATATATTTT,TRBV4-1,TRBJ1-3,16,TRBD1,NA
CASSLAQGGGNIQYF,TGTGCCAGCAGCTTAGCGCAGGGCGGTGGAAACATTCAGTACTTC,TRBV7-9,TRBJ2-4,15,NA,NA
CASSNDRSSYEQYF,TGTGCCAGCAGTAACGACAGGAGCTCCTACGAGCAGTACTTC,TRBV27,TRBJ2-7,14,NA,NA
CASSAGLSPQETQYF,TGCGCCAGCAGTGCCGGACTCTCCCCGCAAGAGACCCAGTACTTC,TRBV10-1,TRBJ2-5,15,NA,NA
CASSEAPGQPYEQYF,TGTGCCAGCAGTGAGGCTCCGGGACAGCCCTACGAGCAGTACTTC,TRBV6-1,TRBJ2-7,15,TRBD1,NA
CASSLTGLASGELFF,TGTGCTAGCAGCTTAACGGGACTAGCATCCGGGGAGCTGTTTTTT,TRBV7-7,TRBJ2-2,15,TRBD2,few
CASLAATYEQYF,TGCGCCAGCTTAGCGGCTACCTACGAGCAGTACTTC,TRBV10-2,TRBJ2-7,12,NA,NA
CSVEVPPGGYTF,TGCAGCGTTGAGGTACCTCCCGGTGGCTACACCTTC,TRBV29-1,TRBJ1-2,12,NA,NA
CASSQTSGFYEQYF,TGTGCCAGCAGCCAGACTAGCGGATTCTACGAGCAGTACTTC,TRBV5-4,TRBJ2-7,14,TRBD2,NA
CASSDKTAGNEKLFF,TGTGCCAGCAGTGACAAAACCGCGGGTAATGAAAAACTGTTTTTT,TRBV25-1,TRBJ1-4,15,NA,NA
CASSLDYTGELFF,TGTGCCAGCAGCTTAGACTACACCGGGGAGCTGTTTTTT,TRBV11-2,TRBJ2-2,13,NA,once
CASSPIGRGSYNEQFF,TGTGCCAGCAGCCCGATAGGCAGGGGTTCCTACAATGAGCAGTTCTTC,TRBV11-2,TRBJ2-1,16,NA,once
CASSQESEGSSSYEQYF,TGCGCCAGCAGCCAAGAAAGCGAAGGATCGAGCTCCTACGAGCAGTACTTC,TRBV4-1,TRBJ2-7,17,NA,NA
CASRKTGAYGYTF,TGTGCCAGCCGAAAGACAGGGGCCTATGGCTACACCTTC,TRBV28,TRBJ1-2,13,TRBD1,NA
CSVSGVNSSYNEQFF,TGCAGCGTGAGCGGGGTCAATAGCTCCTACAATGAGCAGTTCTTC,TRBV29-1,TRBJ2-1,15,TRBD2,NA
CASSYSEDQPQHF,TGTGCCAGCAGTTACTCGGAGGATCAGCCCCAGCATTTT,TRBV6-6,TRBJ1-5,13,NA,NA
CASSRPGQDFYGYTF,TGTGCCAGCAGCCGACCGGGACAGGACTTCTATGGCTACACCTTC,TRBV28,TRBJ1-2,15,TRBD1,NA
CASSQVAGTNTGELFF,TGCGCCAGCAGCCAAGTGGCGGGAACGAACACCGGGGAGCTGTTTTTT,TRBV4-1,TRBJ2-2,16,NA,NA
CASSLVGDTEAFF,TGTGCCAGCAGCTTAGTAGGGGACACTGAAGCTTTCTTT,TRBV7-6,TRBJ1-1,13,NA,NA
CASSPWESGNEKLFF,TGTGCCAGCAGTCCCTGGGAGTCGGGTAATGAAAAACTGTTTTTT,TRBV28,TRBJ1-4,15,NA,NA
CASSTGYNQPQHF,TGTGCCAGCAGTACAGGGTATAATCAGCCCCAGCATTTT,TRBV6-5,TRBJ1-5,13,NA,NA
CASRTGANYGYTF,TGTGCCAGCAGGACAGGGGCTAACTATGGCTACACCTTC,TRBV2,TRBJ1-2,13,TRBD1,NA
CASSPPHRGGVHDTQYF,TGTGCCAGCAGCCCCCCCCATAGAGGGGGCGTACATGATACGCAGTATTTT,TRBV4-2,TRBJ2-3,17,TRBD1,NA
CASSQVLARDTQYF,TGCGCCAGCAGCCAAGTGCTAGCGAGAGATACGCAGTATTTT,TRBV4-1,TRBJ2-3,14,NA,few
CASGSSGRLVEFF,TGTGCCAGCGGGTCTAGCGGGAGACTCGTCGAGTTCTTC,TRBV6-5,TRBJ2-1,13,TRBD2,NA
CASSFPGGEQYF,TGTGCCAGCAGCTTCCCCGGGGGCGAGCAGTACTTC,TRBV5-4,TRBJ2-7,12,NA,NA
CASGTGKSEAFF,TGCGCCAGCGGGACAGGGAAGTCTGAAGCTTTCTTT,TRBV5-1,TRBJ1-1,12,TRBD1,NA
CASSPTPGQGVSEQYF,TGTGCCAGCAGCCCGACTCCCGGACAGGGAGTCTCCGAGCAGTACTTC,TRBV2,TRBJ2-7,16,TRBD1,NA
CASRSYRESGNTIYF,TGCGCCAGCAGGTCCTACAGGGAGTCTGGAAACACCATATATTTT,TRBV4-1,TRBJ1-3,15,NA,NA
CASSLAGDSYEQYF,TGTGCCAGCAGCTTGGCGGGAGACTCCTACGAGCAGTACTTC,TRBV13,TRBJ2-7,14,TRBD2,NA
CASRNLRGAGEQYF,TGTGCCAGCAGAAACCTTCGAGGAGCGGGCGAGCAGTACTTC,TRBV6-6,TRBJ2-7,14,NA,once
CATSRGTGDTGELFF,TGTGCCACCAGCCGGGGGACAGGGGACACCGGGGAGCTGTTTTTT,TRBV15,TRBJ2-2,15,TRBD1,NA
CASSLLGGLATDTQYF,TGTGCCAGCAGTTTACTAGGGGGACTAGCGACAGATACGCAGTATTTT,TRBV6-5,TRBJ2-3,16,TRBD2,NA
CASSYAGQGAADTQYF,TGTGCCAGCAGTTACGCGGGACAGGGGGCGGCGGATACGCAGTATTTT,TRBV28,TRBJ2-3,16,TRBD1,NA
CSVFGQAGELFF,TGCAGCGTTTTCGGACAGGCAGGGGAGCTGTTTTTT,TRBV29-1,TRBJ2-2,12,TRBD1,NA
CASSPGQFQPQHF,TGTGCCAGCTCACCCGGACAGTTTCAGCCCCAGCATTTT,TRBV18,TRBJ1-5,13,NA,NA
CASTDSGTSGEQYF,TGCGCCAGTACCGACTCCGGGACTAGCGGCGAGCAGTACTTC,TRBV5-1,TRBJ2-7,14,TRBD2,NA
CASSLKGLPSYEQYF,TGTGCCAGCAGCTTGAAGGGACTTCCATCCTACGAGCAGTACTTC,TRBV5-6,TRBJ2-7,15,NA,once
CASKARGDTGELFF,TGTGCCAGCAAGGCTCGCGGGGACACCGGGGAGCTGTTTTTT,TRBV6-4,TRBJ2-2,14,NA,NA
CSVRGITGELFF,TGCAGCGTGAGGGGGATCACCGGGGAGCTGTTTTTT,TRBV29-1,TRBJ2-2,12,NA,NA